These 12 T cell receptor beta chains were all obtained from the same sample, sequenced in a study of cytomegalovirus exposure and HLA in healthy donors. It was with 60 Vbeta and 13 Jbeta primers that the PCR ran. Clones were read by immunoSEQ multiplex PCR, and TCRdb kept only the in-frame ones, dropping some. The repertoire holds around 80,000 clones, under 65% seen once, with roughly 4% in the top ten. Sequencing was done on a sample of PBMCs. The receptor source for this set is a male donor in good health and CMV-seropositive.

This clone came up many times. The rearrangement joins TRBV10-3 to TRBJ1-2, with TRBD1 matching over 7 bases. There are 12 residues in the CDR3. Germline V gives CDR1 ENHRY, CDR2 SYGVKD. V lost 3 bases, J lost 6 bases, and 1 base stayed unmatched. The CDR3 loop reads CAISDRGDGYTF. The CDR3 DNA follows: TGTGCCATCAGTGACAGGGGGGATGGCTACACCTTC.

This clone came up a few times. The genes are TRBV28 and TRBJ2-3; 11 nucleotides agree with TRBD2. Germline-derived CDR1 and CDR2 are MDHEN and SYDVKM. After removal of 4 bases from V and 9 bases from J, the junction contained 12 bases not matched to a gene. This CDR3 is built from 16 residues. CDR3 nucleotides: TGTGCCAGCAGTTCACCAACTAGCGGGAGTAAGGACACGCAGTATTTT. It encodes CASSSPTSGSKDTQYF. The full variable domain, rest sourced from reference TRBV28 and TRBJ2-3, is DVKVTQSSRYLVKRTGEKVFLECVQDMDHENMFWYRQDPGLGLRLIYFSYDVKMKEKGDIPEGYSVSREKKERFSLILESASTNQTSMYLCASSSPTSGSKDTQYFGPGTRLTVL.

The gene calls are TRBV5-1 and TRBJ1-3; D is uncertain. This CDR3 has 16 residues. V lost 0 bases to trimming and J lost 7 bases, with 17 bases between them. Germline-derived CDR1 and CDR2 are SGHRS and YFSETQ. Here the CDR3 reads CASSLGAATRYNTIYF. The CDR3 DNA reads TGCGCCAGCAGCTTGGGGGCAGCTACAAGGTACAACACCATATATTTT.

This clone showed up just once. The rearrangement uses TRBV5-6 and TRBJ2-7; 8 bases match TRBD1. Germline loops: CDR1 SGHDT, CDR2 YYEEEE. This CDR3 spans 15 amino acids. Germline trimming cut 4 bases from V and 2 bases from J; bases unmatched to any gene: 8. The CDR3 region has the DNA TGTGCCAGCAGCGGTCAGGGGGCTCTCGCCTACGAGCAGTACTTC. Translated, it gives CASSGQGALAYEQYF.

This clone was recorded a few times. V and J are TRBV7-9 and TRBJ2-2; D is ambiguous. Germline assignment: CDR1 SEHNR and CDR2 FQNEAQ (reference sequence). V lost 3 bases and J lost 2, with 7 bases in between. The CDR3 consists of 14 residues. The CDR3 DNA sequence: TGTGCCAGCAGCTTGGGCATTAACACCGGGGAGCTGTTTTTT. As protein: CASSLGINTGELFF.

The rearrangement uses TRBV21-1 and TRBJ2-7; the DNA was not compared with TRBD2, the D call given in the table. TRBV21-1 is marked as a pseudogene. The CDR3 has 16 residues. The CDR3 DNA reads as TGTGCCAGCAGCTCCCCCCCTAGCGGGGGGGAGGACGAGCAGTACTTC. Translation gives CASSSPPSGGEDEQYF.

V gene TRBV11-2 combines with J gene TRBJ2-5; 7 bases map to TRBD2. Trimming at V came to 1 base and at J to 5 bases, leaving 4 bases not matched to a gene. This CDR3 is 14 amino acids long. Germline-derived CDR1 and CDR2 are SGHAT and FQNNGV. This CDR3 reads CASSLGGTIETQYF. In DNA form, the CDR3 reads TGTGCCAGCAGCTTAGGGGGGACTATCGAGACCCAGTACTTC. Looking up the rest from reference TRBV11-2 and TRBJ2-5 gives the full variable domain: EAGVAQSPRYKIIEKRQSVAFWCNPISGHATLYWYQQILGQGPKLLIQFQNNGVVDDSQLPKDRFSAERLKGVDSTLKIQPAKLEDSAVYLCASSLGGTIETQYFGPGTRLLVL.

The chain carries TRBV7-9 and TRBJ2-3; 11 nucleotides agree with TRBD2. The CDR3 length is 16 residues. Trimming took 5 bases from V and 0 from J; bases not matched to a gene: 4. Germline CDR1 is SEHNR and CDR2 is FQNEAQ (reference sequence). CDR3 nucleotides: TGTGCCAGCAGCCAACTAGCGGGAGTTAGCACAGATACGCAGTATTTT. Translating it yields CASSQLAGVSTDTQYF.

The gene calls are TRBV5-1 and TRBJ2-7; 7 bases match TRBD2. J lost 2 bases, V lost 0 bases, and 5 bases had no gene match. The CDR3 consists of 15 residues. Germline CDR1 is SGHRS and CDR2 is YFSETQ. This CDR3 is CASSLGGGEAYEQYF. The CDR3 DNA sequence: TGCGCCAGCAGCTTGGGCGGGGGTGAAGCCTACGAGCAGTACTTC.

The chain recombines TRBV19 with TRBJ1-5; no clear D gene. CDR1 LNHDA and CDR2 SQIVND come from the germline V gene (reference sequence). The CDR3 totals 14 residues. The V end lost 3 bases, the J end lost 3 bases, and 9 bases lay between the germline ends. The CDR3 DNA follows: TGTGCCAGTAGTATTGATGGGCACAATCAGCCCCAGCATTTT. Residues: CASSIDGHNQPQHF. The full variable domain, with the rest looked up from reference TRBV19 and TRBJ1-5, is DGGITQSPKYLFRKEGQNVTLSCEQNLNHDAMYWYRQDPGQGLRLIYYSQIVNDFQKGDIAEGYSVSREKKESFPLTVTSAQKNPTAFYLCASSIDGHNQPQHFGDGTRLSIL.

This clone was seen a few times. The genes are TRBV10-2 and TRBJ2-3; the match to TRBD2 covers 9 bases. The CDR3 spans 17 residues. Trimming cost V 0 bases and J 6 bases; bases outside gene matches: 10. Germline V gene sequence: CDR1 WSHSY, CDR2 SAAADI. The CDR3 spells CASSESRLAGTPDTQYF. The DNA for the CDR3 is TGCGCCAGCAGTGAGTCGAGGCTAGCGGGGACCCCGGATACGCAGTATTTT.

The chain carries TRBV15 and TRBJ1-4; D is ambiguous. This CDR3 region has 16 residues. The V gene's germline CDR1 is LNHNV and CDR2 YYDKDF (reference sequence). Trimming shortened V by 5 bases and J by 2 bases, and 15 bases separated the two germline ends. CDR3 nucleotide sequence: TGTGCCACCAGCCCGCGCCCACCGAACACTAATGAAAAACTGTTTTTT. Protein sequence: CATSPRPPNTNEKLFF.